This TCR delta chain is from a study of gamma delta lymphoproliferative disorders and STAT genes. Study-wide context: At least 50 ng of genomic DNA went into each LymphoTrack Dx TCRG Assay library. Delta libraries were made per EuroClonality-NGS working group procedure.

TCRdb reprocessed the multiplex PCR reads using CATT. The data show about 3,800 delta-chain clones, roughly 1% seen once. The length of the CDR3 is 23 residues. From germline, CDR1 is GEAIGNYY and CDR2 EKD. Notes on this clone: A far larger clone is one base from this, pointing to a likely read error. Other nucleotide sequences from this sample produce the same CDR3.

Genomic DNA from isolated PBMCs served as the sequencing template. Sequences were obtained from blood. This chain joins TRDV2 and TRDJ1, with 12 bases lining up with TRDD3. This TCR was recovered from a human donor in good health. CDR3 region: CACDTITASYQTGLGDTPDKLIF. The CDR3 DNA reads as TGTGCCTGTGACACAATTACGGCTTCCTACCAGACCGGACTGGGGGATACACCCGATAAACTCATTTTT.